Listed below are T cell receptor beta chains from one sample, sequenced in a study of Ad26.COV2.S vaccination and SARS-CoV-2 variants. TCRdb keeps only in-frame clones here, not all; method: immunoSEQ multiplex PCR. The table has 360,000 or so clones, around 87% seen once. The starting material was peripheral blood, obtained in a trial of Ad26.COV2.S vaccine versus placebo. The receptors were gathered from a person between 18 and 59 years old who received the Ad26.COV2.S COVID-19 vaccine or a placebo. Each CDR3 is given with its conserved first and last residue. The D gene is left open where the match is weak. Size is stated for part of the rows, as once, few or many counts, or as a class when the clone is expanded.

V	D	size	J	CDR3	DNA
TRBV27	TRBD1	.	TRBJ1-5	CASSKQGSNQPQHF	TGTGCCAGCAGTAAACAGGGGAGCAATCAGCCCCAGCATTTT
TRBV20-1	.	.	TRBJ2-5	CSAIEGFGQETQYF	TGCAGTGCTATTGAGGGGTTCGGGCAAGAGACCCAGTACTTC
TRBV7-3	.	.	TRBJ1-1	CASSLIRGENTEAFF	TGTGCCAGCAGCTTAATACGAGGGGAGAACACTGAAGCTTTCTTT
TRBV5-1	.	.	TRBJ2-3	CASSGRTATDTQYF	TGCGCCAGCAGCGGACGGACAGCCACAGATACGCAGTATTTT
TRBV4-1	TRBD1	.	TRBJ1-2	CASSQPPRDRSNYGYTF	TGCGCCAGCAGCCAACCCCCCCGGGACAGATCCAACTATGGCTACACCTTC
TRBV4-1	TRBD2	.	TRBJ2-1	CASSQVSSGGMDEQFF	TGCGCCAGCAGCCAAGTGTCTAGCGGGGGGATGGATGAGCAGTTCTTC
TRBV5-4	TRBD1	.	TRBJ1-2	CASSFGTAYGYTF	TGTGCCAGCAGCTTCGGGACAGCCTATGGCTACACCTTC
TRBV14	.	.	TRBJ1-2	CASSHEVYGYTF	TGTGCCAGCAGCCATGAAGTCTATGGCTACACCTTC
TRBV18	.	.	TRBJ1-1	CASSPRSAGSEAFF	TGTGCCAGCTCACCCCGGAGCGCAGGGTCTGAAGCTTTCTTT
TRBV6-5	TRBD1	.	TRBJ1-4	CASSTRGSEKLFF	TGTGCCAGCAGTACCAGGGGGAGTGAAAAACTGTTTTTT
TRBV9	TRBD2	.	TRBJ2-2	CASSVEAGGYTGELFF	TGTGCCAGCAGCGTAGAGGCGGGGGGGTACACCGGGGAGCTGTTTTTT
TRBV4-2	.	.	TRBJ2-6	CASSQGEDGANVLTF	TGTGCCAGCAGCCAAGGGGAGGATGGGGCCAACGTCCTGACTTTC
TRBV19	TRBD1	.	TRBJ2-2	CASSKRPGGVAGELFF	TGTGCCAGTAGTAAGCGGCCAGGGGGTGTTGCCGGGGAGCTGTTTTTT
TRBV9	.	.	TRBJ2-6	CASSPRIGSSGANVLTF	TGTGCCAGCAGCCCCCGGATAGGGAGCTCTGGGGCCAACGTCCTGACTTTC
TRBV5-1	.	.	TRBJ2-5	CASSLAHQETQYF	TGCGCCAGCAGCTTGGCACACCAAGAGACCCAGTACTTC
TRBV4-2	TRBD2	once	TRBJ2-1	CASSQDTSGDSSYNEQFF	TGTGCCAGCAGCCAAGATACTAGCGGGGATAGCTCCTACAATGAGCAGTTCTTC
TRBV7-2	.	once	TRBJ1-2	CASSFNFGAGTNYGYTF	TGTGCCAGCAGCTTCAATTTTGGTGCGGGAACGAACTATGGCTACACCTTC
TRBV19	TRBD1	once	TRBJ1-6	CASRGPGTENSPLHF	TGTGCCAGTAGAGGGCCGGGGACAGAAAATTCACCCCTCCACTTT
TRBV7-9	TRBD1	.	TRBJ1-6	CASSPTLGGRSPLHF	TGTGCCAGCAGCCCTACCTTAGGGGGCAGATCACCCCTCCACTTT
TRBV30	.	once	TRBJ2-4	CAWSLVSGVGIQYF	TGTGCCTGGAGTCTAGTCTCAGGGGTGGGCATTCAGTACTTC
TRBV5-1	TRBD2	.	TRBJ2-2	CASSQTTSGGAYGELFF	TGCGCCAGCAGCCAGACCACTAGCGGGGGGGCTTACGGGGAGCTGTTTTTT
TRBV4-1	TRBD1	.	TRBJ1-3	CASSLGQGDTIYF	TGCGCCAGCAGCCTAGGACAGGGCGACACCATATATTTT
TRBV7-9	TRBD1	.	TRBJ1-5	CASSIDREVGQPQHF	TGTGCCAGCAGCATCGACAGGGAAGTAGGTCAGCCCCAGCATTTT
TRBV19	.	few	TRBJ1-3	CATRARPEGNTIYF	TGTGCCACGCGGGCCCGGCCCGAAGGAAACACCATATATTTT
TRBV9	TRBD1	.	TRBJ1-2	CASSAQGAYYGYTF	TGTGCCAGCAGCGCTCAGGGGGCGTACTATGGCTACACCTTC
TRBV9	.	.	TRBJ2-7	CASSVGQGTYEQYF	TGTGCCAGCAGCGTAGGGCAGGGTACCTACGAGCAGTACTTC
TRBV30	.	.	TRBJ2-2	CAWKASPGTGELFF	TGTGCCTGGAAAGCAAGCCCTGGCACCGGGGAGCTGTTTTTT